Sequencing of this T cell receptor (beta chain) was carried out in a study of shared clonotypes between healthy human individuals. Scientists sequenced DNA from unsorted PBMC on ten immunoSEQ deep assay plates. Sequenced by immunoSEQ multiplex PCR; TCRdb stores in-frame clones only, minus some. The table includes roughly 450,000 clones, 79% detected once. Germline V gene lookup returns CDR1 KGHSH and CDR2 LQKENI. Trimming stripped 3 bases from V and 3 bases from J, with 9 bases between. The CDR3 sequence is 13 residues long. Notes on the study in general: Sampling included only blood; tissue repertoires likely differ.

As regards this clone: Its antigen is not known. Since a much larger clone is just one base distant, this may be a read error.

All donors qualified as healthy HIV-negative adults and had experienced no recent acute infections or vaccinations. The sequenced sample consisted of PBMCs. The chain is built from TRBV18 and TRBJ2-7; D not resolved. This TCR was sampled from a woman aged 40 to 50 in good health. Some clones in this sample may be carry-over from other donors' samples. CDR3 amino acids: CASSPDTIYEQYF. DNA of the CDR3: TGTGCCAGCTCACCTGACACTATCTACGAGCAGTACTTC.